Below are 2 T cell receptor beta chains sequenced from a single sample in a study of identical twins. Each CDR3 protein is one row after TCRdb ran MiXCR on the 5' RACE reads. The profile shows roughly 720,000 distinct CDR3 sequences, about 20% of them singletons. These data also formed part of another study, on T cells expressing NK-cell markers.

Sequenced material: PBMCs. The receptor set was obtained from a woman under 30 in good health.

The CDR3 loop reads CASSLAWTSYNEQFF. The CDR3 DNA sequence: TGTGCCAGCAGCTTAGCTTGGACTAGCTACAATGAGCAGTTCTTC. The chain uses TRBV7-2 and TRBJ2-1, with 7 bases aligning to TRBD2. The CDR3 runs to 15 residues. Losses at the gene ends were 0 bases for V and 3 bases for J; bases not matched to a gene: 2. From germline, CDR1 is SGHTA and CDR2 FQGNSA.

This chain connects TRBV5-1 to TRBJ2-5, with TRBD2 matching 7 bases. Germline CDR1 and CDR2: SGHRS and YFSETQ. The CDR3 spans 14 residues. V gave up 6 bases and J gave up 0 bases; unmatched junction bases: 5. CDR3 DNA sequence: TGCGCCAGCACCGGGGGGAGTTACCAAGAGACCCAGTACTTC. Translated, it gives CASTGGSYQETQYF.